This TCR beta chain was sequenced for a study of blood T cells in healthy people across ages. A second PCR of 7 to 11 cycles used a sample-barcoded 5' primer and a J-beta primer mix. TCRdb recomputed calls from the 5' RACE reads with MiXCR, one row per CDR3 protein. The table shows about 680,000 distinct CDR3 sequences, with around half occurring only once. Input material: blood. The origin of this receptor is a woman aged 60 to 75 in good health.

In DNA form, the CDR3 reads TGTGCCAGCAGTTTATTTTCCTATGGCTACACCTTC. This gives the protein CASSLFSYGYTF. The chain recombines TRBV7-2 with TRBJ1-2; D unresolved. Germline loops: CDR1 SGHTA, CDR2 FQGNSA. V dropped 6 bases and J dropped 4 bases, with 9 bases sitting between them. The CDR3 is made up of 12 amino acids.